Below, 28 T cell receptor beta chains from the same sample are listed, as sequenced in a study of early T cells in non-severe SARS-CoV-2 infection. TCRdb passed the 5' RACE reads through MiXCR, listing each CDR3 protein once. The sample holds roughly 27,000 distinct CDR3 sequences, around 4.2% seen once. Material for sequencing was whole blood. The source is an adult who was a healthcare worker with PCR-confirmed SARS-CoV-2 infection or an uninfected control (not recorded which).

There are many counts of this clonotype. The V and J genes are TRBV28 and TRBJ1-6; tentatively, D is TRBD1 (5 bases). Germline CDR1 is MDHEN and CDR2 is SYDVKM. This CDR3 has 12 amino acids. V lost 10 bases and J 9 bases, leaving 13 bases between the germline ends. In DNA form, the CDR3 reads TGTGCCACTCAGGGCACATTTTCACCCCTCCACTTT. Its translation: CATQGTFSPLHF.

This chain connects TRBV20-1 to TRBJ2-2; D remains unclear. Trimming shortened V by 6 bases and J by 3 bases, and 11 bases separated the two germline ends. Germline assignment: CDR1 DFQATT and CDR2 SNEGSKA (reference sequence). There are 13 residues in the CDR3. In DNA form, the CDR3 reads TGCAGTGCACCTCGACGGGACACCGGGGAGCTGTTTTTT. It specifies CSAPRRDTGELFF.

The table lists this clonotype with a few counts. The chain links TRBV7-9 to TRBJ2-7; 7 bases map to TRBD1. Germline V gene sequence: CDR1 SEHNR, CDR2 FQNEAQ (reference sequence). The CDR3 runs 15 residues. Trimming removed 4 bases from V and 3 bases from J; junction bases left unmatched: 9. DNA for the CDR3: TGTGCCAGCAGCTCGACCTGGGACAGATACTACGAGCAGTACTTC. Translating gives CASSSTWDRYYEQYF.

This rearrangement joins TRBV28 to TRBJ2-3, with 7 nucleotides matching TRBD2. CDR1 and CDR2 (germline): MDHEN, SYDVKM. J gave up 2 bases and V 4 bases, and 15 bases lay outside the gene matches. The CDR3 loop spans 18 amino acids. The CDR3 coding sequence is TGTGCCAGCAGTTATGATAAACTGGGCCTAGCGGCCACAGATACGCAGTATTTT. Translated: CASSYDKLGLAATDTQYF.

This clonotype showed up many times. This chain uses TRBV6-5 with TRBJ2-1, with D hard to call. CDR1 MNHEY and CDR2 SVGAGI come from the germline V gene. Trimming took off 2 bases at V and 10 bases at J, with 9 bases between the two ends. This CDR3 is built from 12 residues. The CDR3 is CASSYSSDEQFF. Written as DNA, the CDR3 is TGTGCCAGCAGTTACAGTAGTGACGAGCAGTTCTTC.

In this sample, this clonotype turned up many times. The chain uses TRBV4-2 and TRBJ2-1, with TRBD2 as a possible D gene (6 bases). Germline V lookup: CDR1 LGHNA, CDR2 YNFKEQ. V lost 1 base to trimming and J lost 5 bases, with 12 bases between them. This CDR3 has 15 amino acids. The CDR3 DNA reads as TGTGCCAGCAGCCAAGTAGGGCGGGATAACAATGAGCAGTTCTTC. This encodes CASSQVGRDNNEQFF.

Here the CDR3 reads CASSSSGLRGYTF. CDR3 DNA sequence: TGTGCCAGCAGTTCCTCCGGGCTCCGTGGCTACACCTTC. The chain couples TRBV6-2 or TRBV6-3 to TRBJ1-2; no clear D gene. The germline V gene has CDR1 MNHEY and CDR2 SVGEGT. The CDR3 extends over 13 amino acids. Trimming pared 4 bases from V and 7 bases from J, leaving 13 bases between.

V usage is TRBV7-2 and J usage is TRBJ2-2; 11 positions match TRBD2. This CDR3 is built from 15 residues. In germline, CDR1 is SGHTA, CDR2 FQGNSA. The junction had 3 bases not matched to a gene; V was cut back by 4 bases and J by 5 bases. The CDR3 loop reads CASSSSGRRTGELFF. For the CDR3, the DNA is TGTGCCAGCAGCTCTAGCGGGAGGCGTACCGGGGAGCTGTTTTTT.

This clonotype was picked up many times. This chain connects TRBV29-1 to TRBJ1-1, with a tentative D call TRBD1 (5 bases). V shed 5 bases and J shed 5 bases, with 15 bases lying between them. The CDR3 length is 13 residues. The germline CDR1 and CDR2 sequences are SQVTM and ANQGSEA. DNA of the CDR3: TGCAGCGTTTTTGGGGGGACGCGGACTGAAGCTTTCTTT. Its protein is CSVFGGTRTEAFF.

The chain employs TRBV20-1 and TRBJ2-7; TRBD2 agrees at 8 bases. Germline V lookup: CDR1 DFQATT, CDR2 SNEGSKA (reference sequence). J gave up 4 bases and V 2 bases, and 16 bases lay outside the gene matches. The CDR3 consists of 17 residues. Here the CDR3 reads CSARQPLWAGGRYEQYF. CDR3 coding DNA: TGCAGTGCTAGACAGCCTCTCTGGGCGGGAGGCCGATACGAGCAGTACTTC.

There are many counts of this clonotype. CDR3 DNA sequence: TGTGCCAGCAGCTTATCTGGGTTGGACGAGCAGTACTTC. Protein sequence: CASSLSGLDEQYF. J is TRBJ2-7 and V is TRBV7-9; D unresolved. V lost 2 bases to trimming and J lost 5 bases, with 10 bases between them. The CDR3 length is 13 residues. Germline-derived CDR1 and CDR2 are SEHNR and FQNEAQ (reference sequence).

The chain recombines TRBV7-2 with TRBJ1-2; the D is unclear. This CDR3 region has 14 residues. Trimming pared 5 bases from V and 2 bases from J, leaving 12 bases between. Germline values: CDR1 SGHTA, CDR2 FQGNSA. The CDR3 loop is CASSRWRQNYGYTF. Written as DNA, the CDR3 is TGTGCCAGCAGCCGCTGGAGACAAAACTATGGCTACACCTTC.

The V call is TRBV5-1, the J call TRBJ2-7; 14 bases are a match to TRBD2. The germline gives CDR1 SGHRS, CDR2 YFSETQ. The CDR3 totals 16 residues. The trim removed 2 bases at V and 6 bases at J, leaving 7 bases unmatched. The CDR3 loop is CASSFGGTSGSSEQYF. The CDR3 coding sequence is TGCGCCAGCAGCTTCGGAGGGACTAGCGGGAGTTCCGAGCAGTACTTC.

This sequence joins TRBV6-2 or TRBV6-3 and TRBJ2-1; D not certain. Trimming took off 6 bases at V and 1 base at J, with 16 bases between the two ends. The CDR3 runs to 16 residues. Germline loops: CDR1 MNHEY, CDR2 SVGEGT. The CDR3 DNA reads as TGTGCCAGCAGAACCCTAGGGTCCAAGTCCTACAATGAGCAGTTCTTC. Encoded protein: CASRTLGSKSYNEQFF.

This clonotype was observed many times. The chain is built from TRBV20-1 and TRBJ2-3, with 14 bases lining up with TRBD2. This CDR3 contains 16 residues. Per the germline V gene, CDR1 is DFQATT and CDR2 is SNEGSKA (reference sequence). V gave up 3 bases and J gave up 6 bases; unmatched junction bases: 8. CDR3 coding DNA: TGCAGTGCTAGGCATGGGACTAGCGGGAGTCAGGATACGCAGTATTTT. It encodes CSARHGTSGSQDTQYF.

The chain uses TRBV28 and TRBJ1-1, with no clear D. This CDR3 is 13 amino acids long. Trimming removed 8 bases from V and 4 bases from J, with 14 bases in between. Per the germline V gene, CDR1 is MDHEN and CDR2 is SYDVKM. CDR3 region: CASFDLWGTEAFF. CDR3 DNA: TGTGCCAGCTTTGACTTATGGGGCACTGAAGCTTTCTTT.

The sample holds many counts of this clonotype. This chain links TRBV20-1 with TRBJ2-3, with TRBD2 matching over 8 bases. CDR1 and CDR2 (germline): DFQATT, SNEGSKA (reference sequence). CDR3 length equals 15 residues. J was trimmed by 4 bases and V by 0 bases; bases with no gene match: 6. Here the CDR3 reads CSARDRSGSSDTQYF. As DNA, the CDR3 is TGCAGTGCTAGAGACCGAAGCGGGAGTTCAGATACGCAGTATTTT.

This clonotype was observed at least ten times. The rearrangement links TRBV7-6 to TRBJ1-3, with D perhaps TRBD1 (6 bases). Germline-derived CDR1 and CDR2 are SGHVS and FNYEAQ. V lost 1 base, J lost 7 bases, and 14 bases lay in between. The CDR3 runs to 15 residues. The DNA of the CDR3 is TGTGCCAGCAGCTTAGATGGCACAGGGCGGAACACCATATATTTT. Amino acid sequence: CASSLDGTGRNTIYF.

This clonotype was seen ten or more times. The CDR3 protein is CATAGASQETQYF. Here the CDR3 DNA reads TGTGCCACCGCAGGAGCCTCCCAAGAGACCCAGTACTTC. The V and J genes are TRBV24-1 and TRBJ2-5; no definite D call. CDR1 KGHDR and CDR2 SFDVKD come from the germline V gene. CDR3 length: 13 residues. Trimming left V 9 bases short and J 1 base short, with 11 bases between.

As concerns this clonotype: Being one base from a much bigger clone, this may be a read error. The J gene is TRBJ2-1, the V gene TRBV12-3 or TRBV12-4; 10 bases map to TRBD2. V was pared by 6 bases and J by 4 bases, with 6 bases of the junction left unmatched. The CDR3 totals 15 residues. The CDR3: CASSTGTSDYNEQFF. CDR3 nucleotide sequence: TGTGCCAGCAGCACCGGGACTAGCGATTACAATGAGCAGTTCTTC.

This clonotype was recorded many times. The chain combines TRBV28 with TRBJ2-3; D remains ambiguous. V lost 8 bases and J 6 bases, leaving 12 bases between the germline ends. This CDR3 region has 12 residues. Germline V lookup: CDR1 MDHEN, CDR2 SYDVKM. Here the CDR3 reads CASDGDRDTQYF. CDR3 in DNA: TGTGCCAGCGACGGCGACCGTGATACGCAGTATTTT.

This clonotype has ten or more counts. V usage is TRBV29-1 and J usage is TRBJ2-7; D unclear. This CDR3 is 11 amino acids long. Germline V gene sequence: CDR1 SQVTM, CDR2 ANQGSEA. Trimming took 4 bases from V and 6 from J, leaving 10 bases between them. The CDR3 DNA follows: TGCAGCGTTGGGGCTAGAAGCGAGCAGTACTTC. Translation gives CSVGARSEQYF.

This clonotype was picked up many times. The V and J genes are TRBV20-1 and TRBJ2-2; D perhaps matches TRBD2 (5 bases). Germline V gene data show CDR1 as DFQATT and CDR2 as SNEGSKA (reference sequence). The length of the CDR3 is 14 residues. V dropped 3 bases and J dropped 3 bases, with 11 bases sitting between them. The CDR3 coding sequence is TGCAGTGCTAGCCTGGGGAGTGACACCGGGGAGCTGTTTTTT. Its translation is CSASLGSDTGELFF.

The chain links TRBV20-1 to TRBJ2-3; 7 nucleotides agree with TRBD2. In germline, CDR1 is DFQATT, CDR2 SNEGSKA (reference sequence). The CDR3 totals 17 residues. The junction had 15 bases not matched to a gene; V was cut back by 0 bases and J by 6 bases. The CDR3 loop reads CSARDSHVAGWDDTQYF. Written as DNA, the CDR3 is TGCAGTGCTAGAGATAGTCACGTAGCGGGCTGGGATGATACGCAGTATTTT.

The chain joins TRBV28 to TRBJ2-6; 8 bases agree with TRBD1. J was trimmed by 2 bases and V by 6 bases; bases with no gene match: 9. The germline gives CDR1 MDHEN, CDR2 SYDVKM. This CDR3 spans 17 amino acids. The chain's CDR3 is CASSPRDRNPGANVLTF. Written as DNA, the CDR3 is TGTGCCAGCAGCCCGCGGGACAGGAACCCTGGGGCCAACGTCCTGACTTTC.

This clonotype was counted only a few times. The chain joins TRBV5-4 to TRBJ2-7; 7 bases agree with TRBD2. This CDR3 has 13 amino acids. The germline gives CDR1 SGHNT, CDR2 YYREEE (reference sequence). J lost 7 bases, V lost 4 bases, and 8 bases had no gene match. The CDR3: CASSVTAAGEQYF. The CDR3, as DNA: TGTGCCAGCAGCGTTACAGCAGCGGGAGAGCAGTACTTC.

By proportion, this clonotype is medium-sized (0.01 to 0.1%). The chain employs TRBV30 and TRBJ2-7; 10 nucleotides align to TRBD1. This CDR3 comprises 14 residues. Germline V CDR1 and CDR2: GTSNPN, SVGIG (reference sequence). J was trimmed by 6 bases and V by 4 bases; bases with no gene match: 9. In nucleotides, the CDR3 is TGTGCCTGGAACCAACCGGGACAGGGGATCGAGCAGTACTTC. Amino acids: CAWNQPGQGIEQYF. The whole variable domain, filled in from reference TRBV30 and TRBJ2-7, reads SQTIHQWPATLVQPVGSPLSLECTVEGTSNPNLYWYRQAAGRGLQLLFYSVGIGQISSEVPQNLSASRPQDRQFILSSKKLLLSDSGFYLCAWNQPGQGIEQYFGPGTRLTVT.

The chain couples TRBV28 to TRBJ2-1; tentative D call: TRBD2 (6 bases). Trimming took 6 bases from V and 7 from J, leaving 16 bases between them. The CDR3 runs to 14 residues. Germline CDR1 is MDHEN and CDR2 is SYDVKM. This chain's CDR3 is CASSPEYGGNEQFF. The DNA for the CDR3 is TGTGCCAGCAGCCCCGAGTATGGGGGGAATGAGCAGTTCTTC.